The rows below give T cell receptor beta chains drawn from one sample of a study of cytomegalovirus exposure and HLA in healthy donors. Sequencing was performed with immunoSEQ multiplex PCR; in TCRdb, only in-frame clones are kept and a portion is missing. The sample includes roughly 150,000 clones, over 75% seen only once; the top ten take around 2.3%. The specimen was PBMCs. These receptors were obtained from a male donor in good health and CMV-seronegative. Each CDR3 is given with its conserved first and last residue. D genes are given only for firm matches. Clone size, where shown, is once, few, many, or a class for clones that have expanded.

V,J,size,length,D,DNA,CDR3
TRBV4-1,TRBJ2-3,.,14,.,TGCGCCAGCAGCCAAGTAGCAATTCCAGATACGCAGTATTTT,CASSQVAIPDTQYF
TRBV4-3,TRBJ2-5,.,13,.,TGCGCCAGCAGCCAAGCCAGACAAGAGACCCAGTACTTC,CASSQARQETQYF
TRBV5-1,TRBJ2-5,.,14,.,TGCGCCAGCACCAACAACCCGGGTCTGGAGACCCAGTACTTC,CASTNNPGLETQYF
TRBV30,TRBJ2-5,.,16,TRBD2,TGTGCCTGGAGTGAAGGACTAGCGGGGGGAAAAGAGACCCAGTACTTC,CAWSEGLAGGKETQYF
TRBV7-6,TRBJ1-1,.,13,.,TGTGCCAGCAGCTTAAACACGAACACTGAAGCTTTCTTT,CASSLNTNTEAFF
TRBV6-5,TRBJ1-1,.,12,.,TGTGCCAGCAGGCGTAGTGGCACTGAAGCTTTCTTT,CASRRSGTEAFF
TRBV11-2,TRBJ2-5,.,15,.,TGTGCCAGCAGCTTAGATACTCCGAACAGGGAGACCCAGTACTTC,CASSLDTPNRETQYF
TRBV7-6,TRBJ2-1,.,16,TRBD1,TGTGCCAGCAGCCGGACAGGACAGGGGTTCAACAATGAGCAGTTCTTC,CASSRTGQGFNNEQFF
TRBV27,TRBJ1-2,once,13,.,TGTGCCAGCAGTTTTCGCGGTTTCCATGGCTACACCTTC,CASSFRGFHGYTF
TRBV27,TRBJ1-6,.,15,TRBD1,TGTGCCAGCAGTTTAAGGACAGGTGTTAATTCACCCCTCCACTTT,CASSLRTGVNSPLHF
TRBV5-1,TRBJ1-4,.,14,TRBD1,TGCGCCAGCAGCTTGGCCAGGGGGGATGAAAAACTGTTTTTT,CASSLARGDEKLFF
TRBV19,TRBJ1-3,few,12,.,TGTGCCAGTACCTACTCTGGAAACACCATATATTTT,CASTYSGNTIYF
TRBV11-3,TRBJ2-2,.,17,TRBD2,TGTGCCAGCAGCTTTTGGCGGGGGGCGACGAACACCGGGGAGCTGTTTTTT,CASSFWRGATNTGELFF
TRBV6-5,TRBJ2-1,.,13,.,TGTGCCAGCAGACAGGGTGTGGACAATGAGCAGTTCTTC,CASRQGVDNEQFF
TRBV6-1,TRBJ2-5,.,16,.,TGTGCCAGCAGTGAAGTGGAGGGGAGGATTGGAGAGACCCAGTACTTC,CASSEVEGRIGETQYF
TRBV2,TRBJ2-7,.,15,.,TGTGCCAGCAGTGTTAGCGGGACAGCCTTTTACGAGCAGTACTTC,CASSVSGTAFYEQYF
TRBV6-1,TRBJ2-5,.,14,TRBD2,TGTGCCAGCAGTGAAAGGACTAGCGGGGAGACCCAGTACTTC,CASSERTSGETQYF
TRBV6-1,TRBJ1-4,.,15,.,TGTGCCAGCAGCATACTACAGGGAGTGACTGAAAAACTGTTTTTT,CASSILQGVTEKLFF
TRBV11-1,TRBJ2-3,.,15,TRBD2,TGTGCCAGCAGCCGAGGACTAGTGGGCACAGATACGCAGTATTTT,CASSRGLVGTDTQYF
TRBV7-2,TRBJ1-4,.,14,TRBD1,TGTGCCAGCAGCCGAGGGGGCTTAGGTGAAAAACTGTTTTTT,CASSRGGLGEKLFF
TRBV5-1,TRBJ1-4,.,14,.,TGCGCCAGCAGCTGGGGGGAGGGCAATGAAAAACTGTTTTTT,CASSWGEGNEKLFF
TRBV6-5,TRBJ1-6,few,15,.,TGTGCCAGCAGTTACTCGGAAACGGGAAATTCACCCCTCCACTTT,CASSYSETGNSPLHF
TRBV4-1,TRBJ1-6,.,15,.,TGCGCCAGCAGCCAAACAGGGCTGAGCAATTCACCCCTCCACTTT,CASSQTGLSNSPLHF
TRBV29-1,TRBJ2-1,.,14,.,TGCAGCGTAACCCCCCACGGGGGTTACAATGAGCAGTTCTTC,CSVTPHGGYNEQFF